The TCR beta chain under discussion was sequenced for a study of read filtering for tumor transcriptome and immune sequencing. Study information: By R-ISS, stages I, II and III held approximately 8, 17 and 7 patients. RNA-seq yielded only 85 to 1273 TCR reads, IR-seq about 4.05 to 11 million. Whole-study findings and limits: Roughly 80% of IR-seq clonotypes had one read, totaling around 4% of reads; RNA-seq: 74.6% and 44.6%.

The V end lost 6 bases, the J end lost 1 base, and 12 bases lay between the germline ends. Germline CDR1 reads MNHEY; CDR2 reads SVGAGI. The CDR3 runs to 14 residues. The table lists this clonotype with many counts. The antigen remains undetermined. Sampling of bone marrow took place during active disease in every patient. The library was built from 400 to 500 ng RNA with molecular barcoded adaptors for alpha/delta and beta/gamma chains. In TCRdb, the reads were re-called with MiXCR into one record per CDR3 protein. The sample carries about 15,000 distinct CDR3 sequences, roughly 22% recorded once. The clonotype comes from a donor at least 40 years old with multiple myeloma. The rearrangement joins TRBV6-5 to TRBJ1-1; no definite D call. The sample comprised a population of CD138-negative cells sorted from bone marrow. The CDR3 bases are TGTGCCAGCAGAACTATGACCCAGAACACTGAAGCTTTCTTT. This gives the protein CASRTMTQNTEAFF.